What follows are 8 T cell receptor beta chains derived from one specimen sequenced in a study of neurological immune-mediated disorders. TCRdb called the 5' RACE reads again in MiXCR, with one record for every CDR3 protein. Of about 80,000 distinct CDR3 sequences listed, around 6% are singletons. As for time point: longitudinal time-point 2. Sequencing used PBMCs. The origin of the receptors is a woman between 55 and 75 years old with multiple sclerosis.

V and J are TRBV5-4 and TRBJ2-7, with a tentative D call TRBD1 (6 bases). Trimming removed 4 bases at V and 6 bases at J, with 17 bases between. Germline CDR1 reads SGHNT; CDR2 reads YYREEE (reference sequence). The CDR3 is 14 residues long. The CDR3 reads CASSVGQLRAEQYF. The CDR3 DNA reads as TGTGCCAGCAGCGTTGGACAGCTGAGGGCCGAGCAGTACTTC.

The table lists this clonotype with many counts. This chain joins TRBV6-6 and TRBJ1-2, with a tentative D call TRBD1 (6 bases). Looked up from germline, CDR1 is MNHNY and CDR2 is SVGAGI (reference sequence). The germline V and J ends were trimmed by 6 bases and 3 bases, with 14 bases remaining between them. This CDR3 has 14 amino acids. CDR3 nucleotide sequence: TGTGCCAGCAGAATACAGGGTACGGACTATGGCTACACCTTC. Protein sequence: CASRIQGTDYGYTF.

This clonotype was detected only a few times. J is TRBJ2-7 and V is TRBV2; 11 bases agree with TRBD1. This CDR3 region has 16 residues. Germline loops: CDR1 SNHLY, CDR2 FYNNEI. J lost 0 bases, V lost 6 bases, and 7 bases had no gene match. The CDR3 is CASRLGDRGYSYEQYF. CDR3 nucleotides: TGTGCCAGCAGACTCGGGGACAGGGGGTACTCCTACGAGCAGTACTTC.

This clonotype turned up a few times. This rearrangement joins TRBV20-1 to TRBJ1-1, with a weak D call TRBD1 (5 bases). This CDR3 is 15 amino acids long. In germline, CDR1 is DFQATT, CDR2 SNEGSKA (reference sequence). Trimming left V 3 bases short and J 3 bases short, with 17 bases between. CDR3 in amino acids: CSASVLQGRDTEAFF. The CDR3 DNA sequence: TGCAGTGCTAGCGTGCTCCAGGGACGGGACACTGAAGCTTTCTTT.

This clonotype was recorded at least ten times. The rearrangement uses TRBV4-1 and TRBJ1-6; 7 bases match TRBD1. Germline loops: CDR1 MGHRA, CDR2 YSYEKL. V was pared by 1 base and J by 5 bases, with 2 bases of the junction left unmatched. The CDR3 is made up of 15 amino acids. The CDR3 sequence is CASSQAGTDNSPLHF. CDR3 coding DNA: TGCGCCAGCAGCCAAGCCGGGACAGATAATTCACCCCTCCACTTT.

This chain connects TRBV3-1 to TRBJ1-1; tentatively, D is TRBD1 (6 bases). The germline V and J ends were trimmed by 2 bases and 13 bases, with 20 bases remaining between them. Per germline, CDR1 LGHDT and CDR2 YNNKEL (reference sequence). CDR3 length equals 14 residues. As DNA, the CDR3 is TGTGCCAGCAGCCAACATACAGGGAACACTGAATTTTTCTTT. This encodes CASSQHTGNTEFFF.

This clonotype was seen a handful of times. The rearrangement links TRBV11-2 to TRBJ2-7, with D hard to call. The CDR3 is 15 amino acids. In germline, CDR1 is SGHAT, CDR2 FQNNGV. Trimming cost V 0 bases and J 2 bases, with 11 bases left between them. CDR3 sequence: CASSLEYSSTYEQYF. The CDR3 nucleotides read TGTGCCAGCAGCTTAGAGTACAGCTCTACCTACGAGCAGTACTTC.

This clonotype was seen ten or more times. The chain has TRBV12-3 or TRBV12-4 and TRBJ1-1; 7 bases are a match to TRBD1. J was trimmed by 4 bases and V by 3 bases; bases with no gene match: 5. The CDR3 spans 14 residues. The CDR3 loop reads CASSFDRASTEAFF. Here the CDR3 DNA reads TGTGCCAGCAGTTTCGACAGGGCTAGCACTGAAGCTTTCTTT.